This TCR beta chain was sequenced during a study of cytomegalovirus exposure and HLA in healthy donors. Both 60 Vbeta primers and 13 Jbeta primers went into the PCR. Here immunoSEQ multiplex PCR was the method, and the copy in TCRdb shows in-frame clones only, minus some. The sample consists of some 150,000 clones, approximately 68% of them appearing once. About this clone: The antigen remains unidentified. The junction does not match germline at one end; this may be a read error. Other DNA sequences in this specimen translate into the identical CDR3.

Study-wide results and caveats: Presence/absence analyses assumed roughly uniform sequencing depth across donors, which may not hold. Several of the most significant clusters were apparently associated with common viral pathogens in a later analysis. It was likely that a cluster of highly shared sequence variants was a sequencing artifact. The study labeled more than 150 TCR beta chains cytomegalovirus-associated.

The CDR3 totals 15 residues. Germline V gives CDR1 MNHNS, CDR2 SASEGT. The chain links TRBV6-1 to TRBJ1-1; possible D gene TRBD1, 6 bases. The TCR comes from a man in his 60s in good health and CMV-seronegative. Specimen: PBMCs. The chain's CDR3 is CASRTVPGEHTEAFF. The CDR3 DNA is TGTGCCAGCAGGACGGTCCCAGGGGAGCACACTGAAGCCTTCTTT.